This entry lists 29 T cell receptor beta chains sequenced from one sample in a study of monozygotic twins with inflammatory bowel disease. TCRdb reprocessed the 5' RACE reads, keeping one entry per CDR3 protein, no DNA. This repertoire includes more than 300,000 distinct CDR3 sequences. The sequenced sample was blood. The receptors originated from a human donor with ulcerative colitis or Crohn's disease, or a healthy co-twin of an affected twin (not recorded which).

This sequence joins TRBV20-1 and TRBJ1-1. The CDR3 runs to 14 residues. The germline V gene has CDR1 DFQATT and CDR2 SNEGSKA (reference sequence). The chain's CDR3 is CSASGPTGRSEAFF.

The genes are TRBV12-3 or TRBV12-4 and TRBJ1-3. The CDR3 consists of 13 residues. This chain's CDR3 is CASRQLSGNTIYF.

The genes are TRBV27 and TRBJ2-7; TCRdb selects TRBD2, and the lack of DNA leaves this call unchecked. This CDR3 region has 18 residues. Germline V gene data show CDR1 as MNHEY and CDR2 as SMNVEV (reference sequence). CDR3 sequence: CASSRRLAGVRRSYEQYF.

The rearrangement joins TRBV28 to TRBJ2-4; the D call from TCRdb, TRBD1, cannot be confirmed without DNA. The germline gives CDR1 MDHEN, CDR2 SYDVKM. This CDR3 contains 23 residues. Here the CDR3 reads CASSFARQPLGAHDDRVKNIQYF. Full variable domain (outside the CDR3, taken from reference TRBV28 and TRBJ2-4): DVKVTQSSRYLVKRTGEKVFLECVQDMDHENMFWYRQDPGLGLRLIYFSYDVKMKEKGDIPEGYSVSREKKERFSLILESASTNQTSMYLCASSFARQPLGAHDDRVKNIQYFGAGTRLSVL.

This chain connects TRBV5-1 to TRBJ1-1; as DNA is missing, the TRBD1 call by TCRdb cannot be tested. The germline V gene has CDR1 SGHRS and CDR2 YFSETQ. There are 14 residues in the CDR3. This CDR3 reads CAAEPGTQKTEAFF.

The gene calls are TRBV10-3 and TRBJ2-1; the TCRdb call, TRBD1, lacks DNA for checking. The CDR3 is made up of 15 amino acids. CDR1 and CDR2 from the germline V gene are ENHRY and SYGVKD. The CDR3 loop is CAISEYTGGYNEQFF.

The chain recombines TRBV7-2 with TRBJ1-2. The CDR3 has 13 residues. Germline CDR1 and CDR2: SGHTA and FQGNSA. The CDR3 spells CASSLARDYGYTF.

This sequence joins TRBV11-2 and TRBJ1-4. The germline V gene encodes CDR1 SGHAT and CDR2 FQNNGV. This CDR3 comprises 13 residues. The CDR3 loop reads CASRQPPGEKLFF.

V usage is TRBV6-1 and J usage is TRBJ1-5; TCRdb's D gene call, TRBD1, goes unchecked for lack of DNA. The germline gives CDR1 MNHNS, CDR2 SASEGT. The CDR3 totals 14 residues. The CDR3 sequence is CASSEIQGYQPQHF.

The chain uses TRBV5-1 and TRBJ2-5; TCRdb gives TRBD1 as the D gene, but with no DNA this cannot be confirmed. The germline V gene encodes CDR1 SGHRS and CDR2 YFSETQ. This CDR3 spans 14 amino acids. The chain's CDR3 is CASSLVPGGETQYF.

V is TRBV7-2 and J is TRBJ2-5; TCRdb picks TRBD1, but there is no DNA to check that call. Germline V gives CDR1 SGHTA, CDR2 FQGNSA. The CDR3 loop spans 14 amino acids. This CDR3 is CASSHRGHGETQYF.

The chain links TRBV29-1 to TRBJ2-7; TCRdb's D gene call, TRBD1, goes unchecked for lack of DNA. The germline V gene has CDR1 SQVTM and CDR2 ANQGSEA. The CDR3 loop spans 17 amino acids. CDR3 region: CSVSGAQGLLWTNEQYF.

The rearrangement joins TRBV28 to TRBJ1-6; TCRdb gives TRBD1 as the D gene, but with no DNA this cannot be confirmed. Germline values: CDR1 MDHEN, CDR2 SYDVKM. This CDR3 has 14 amino acids. This CDR3 reads CASSSWTGYSPLHF.

The chain has TRBV29-1 and TRBJ2-7; TCRdb reports TRBD1, a call that lacks DNA to check it against. Germline V gene lookup returns CDR1 SQVTM and CDR2 ANQGSEA. CDR3 length equals 14 residues. CDR3: CSVYPGQGFYEQYF.

J is TRBJ2-3 and V is TRBV6-2 or TRBV6-3; TCRdb names TRBD2, which stays unverified in the absence of DNA. Germline V CDR1 and CDR2: MNHEY, SVGEGT. The length of the CDR3 is 15 residues. The CDR3 is CASSSAGLGTDTQYF.

The chain couples TRBV20-1 to TRBJ2-6. Looked up from germline, CDR1 is DFQATT and CDR2 is SNEGSKA (reference sequence). The CDR3 has 13 residues. The CDR3 loop is CSARPTGANVLTF.

The rearrangement links TRBV5-1 to TRBJ2-3. The germline V gene has CDR1 SGHRS and CDR2 YFSETQ. CDR3 length: 13 residues. CDR3 region: CASSLVLTDTQYF.

CDR3 protein: CASSLVAHILAGGANEQFF. The chain links TRBV11-2 to TRBJ2-1; lacking DNA, the TRBD2 call made by TCRdb goes unchecked. The germline gives CDR1 SGHAT, CDR2 FQNNGV. The CDR3 is 19 residues long.

The chain carries TRBV5-1 and TRBJ2-3. This CDR3 region has 14 residues. Germline-derived CDR1 and CDR2 are SGHRS and YFSETQ. The CDR3 region is CASSLAQYTDTQYF.

The rearrangement uses TRBV28 and TRBJ1-2. Germline CDR1 reads MDHEN; CDR2 reads SYDVKM. This CDR3 is built from 14 residues. CDR3 residues: CATQFYPPNYGYTF.

The V gene is TRBV20-1, the J gene TRBJ2-7. Germline V lookup: CDR1 DFQATT, CDR2 SNEGSKA (reference sequence). The CDR3 runs 14 residues. CDR3 amino acids: CSVLGSVSSYEQYF.

This chain uses TRBV27 with TRBJ2-1; the TRBD1 assignment by TCRdb is unverifiable without DNA. The V gene's germline CDR1 is MNHEY and CDR2 SMNVEV (reference sequence). The CDR3 covers 13 residues. The CDR3 loop is CATLGQGVNEQFF.

The rearrangement uses TRBV5-4 and TRBJ1-5. The CDR3 sequence is 12 residues long. Germline lookup yields CDR1 SGHNT and CDR2 YYREEE (reference sequence). This CDR3 reads CASSWEGQPQHF.

The V and J genes are TRBV10-3 and TRBJ2-7; the TCRdb D gene call, TRBD2, has no DNA to confirm it. The CDR3 is 17 amino acids. Germline V CDR1 and CDR2: ENHRY, SYGVKD. The CDR3 here is CAISDLSTSGRLNEQYF.

This sequence joins TRBV12-3 or TRBV12-4 and TRBJ2-2; there is no DNA to check the TCRdb D call of TRBD2. The CDR3 has 17 residues. This CDR3 is CASSDTAGVINTGELFF.

The chain employs TRBV4-3 and TRBJ1-5. Germline CDR1 is LGHNA and CDR2 is YSLEER. The CDR3 sequence is 16 residues long. The CDR3 sequence is CASSQGATENHQPQHF.

V usage is TRBV29-1 and J usage is TRBJ2-7. Looked up from germline, CDR1 is SQVTM and CDR2 is ANQGSEA. This CDR3 spans 12 amino acids. The CDR3 region is CSVVAHSYEQYF.

The V gene is TRBV6-2 or TRBV6-3, the J gene TRBJ2-2. The germline V gene encodes CDR1 MNHEY and CDR2 SVGEGT. The CDR3 contains 14 residues. CDR3: CASRLSGSTGELFF.

The chain links TRBV19 to TRBJ1-5. The germline V gene encodes CDR1 LNHDA and CDR2 SQIVND (reference sequence). The CDR3 sequence is 12 residues long. CDR3 sequence reads: CASSSSYQPQHF.